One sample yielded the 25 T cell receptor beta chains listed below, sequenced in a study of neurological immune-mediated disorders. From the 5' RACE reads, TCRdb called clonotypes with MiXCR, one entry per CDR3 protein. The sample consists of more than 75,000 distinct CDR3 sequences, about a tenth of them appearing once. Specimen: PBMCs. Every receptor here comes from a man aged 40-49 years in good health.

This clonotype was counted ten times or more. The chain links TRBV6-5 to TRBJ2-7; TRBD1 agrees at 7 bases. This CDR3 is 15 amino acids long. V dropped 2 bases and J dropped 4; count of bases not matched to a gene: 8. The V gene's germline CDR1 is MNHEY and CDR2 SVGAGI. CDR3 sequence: CASSYTPGQQYEQYF. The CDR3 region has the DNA TGTGCCAGCAGTTACACTCCGGGACAGCAATACGAGCAGTACTTC.

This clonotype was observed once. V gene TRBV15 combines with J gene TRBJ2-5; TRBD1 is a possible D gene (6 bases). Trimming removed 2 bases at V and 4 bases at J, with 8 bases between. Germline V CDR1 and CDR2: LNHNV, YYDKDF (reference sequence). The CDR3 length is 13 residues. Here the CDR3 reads CATSRIGGETQYF. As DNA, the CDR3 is TGTGCCACCAGCAGAATAGGGGGAGAGACCCAGTACTTC.

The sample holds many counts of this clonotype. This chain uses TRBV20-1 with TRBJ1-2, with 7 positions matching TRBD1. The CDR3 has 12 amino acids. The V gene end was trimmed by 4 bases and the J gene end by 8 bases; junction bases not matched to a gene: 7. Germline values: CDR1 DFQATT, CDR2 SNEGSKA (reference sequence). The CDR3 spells CSAKGALDGYTF. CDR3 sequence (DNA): TGCAGTGCTAAGGGGGCCCTAGACGGCTACACCTTC.

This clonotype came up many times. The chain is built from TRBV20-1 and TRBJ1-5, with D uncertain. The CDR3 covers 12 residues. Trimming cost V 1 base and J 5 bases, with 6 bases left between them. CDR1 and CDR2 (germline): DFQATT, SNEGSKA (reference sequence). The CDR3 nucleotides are TGCAGTGCTAGAGCGGGAGATCAGCCCCAGCATTTT. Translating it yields CSARAGDQPQHF.

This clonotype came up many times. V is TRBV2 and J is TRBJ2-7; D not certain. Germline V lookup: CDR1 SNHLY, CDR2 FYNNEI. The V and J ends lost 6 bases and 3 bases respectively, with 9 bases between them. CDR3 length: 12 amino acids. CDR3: CASRHTDYEQYF. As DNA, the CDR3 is TGTGCCAGCAGACACACCGACTACGAGCAGTACTTC.

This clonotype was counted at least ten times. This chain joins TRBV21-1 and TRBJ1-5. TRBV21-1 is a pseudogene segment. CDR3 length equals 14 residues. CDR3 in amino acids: CASSMAGRGQPQHF. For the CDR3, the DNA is TGTGCCAGCAGCATGGCAGGGAGGGGACAGCCCCAGCATTTT.

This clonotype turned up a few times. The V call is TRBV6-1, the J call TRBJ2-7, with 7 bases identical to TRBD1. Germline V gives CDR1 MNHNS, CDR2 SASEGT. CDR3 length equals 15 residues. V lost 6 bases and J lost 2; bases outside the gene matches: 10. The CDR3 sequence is CASRAAGTAAYEQYF. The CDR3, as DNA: TGTGCCAGCAGAGCCGCCGGGACAGCGGCCTACGAGCAGTACTTC.

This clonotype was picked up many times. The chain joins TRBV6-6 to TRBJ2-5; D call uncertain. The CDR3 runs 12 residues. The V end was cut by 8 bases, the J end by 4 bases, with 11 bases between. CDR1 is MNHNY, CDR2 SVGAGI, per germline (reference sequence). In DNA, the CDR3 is TGTGCCAGCCGGTGGGTCGCAGAGACCCAGTACTTC. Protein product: CASRWVAETQYF.

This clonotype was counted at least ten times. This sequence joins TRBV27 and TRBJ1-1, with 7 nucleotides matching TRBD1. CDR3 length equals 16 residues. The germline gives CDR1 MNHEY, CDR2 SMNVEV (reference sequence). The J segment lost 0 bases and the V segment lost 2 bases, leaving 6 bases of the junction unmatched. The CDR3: CASSLGQAFMNTEAFF. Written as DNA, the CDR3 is TGTGCCAGCAGTTTAGGACAGGCGTTCATGAACACTGAAGCTTTCTTT.

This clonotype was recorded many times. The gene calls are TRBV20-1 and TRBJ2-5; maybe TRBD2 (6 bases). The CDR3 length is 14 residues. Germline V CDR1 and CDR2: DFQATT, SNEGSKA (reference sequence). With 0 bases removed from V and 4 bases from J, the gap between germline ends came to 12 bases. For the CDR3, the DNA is TGCAGTGCTAGAGAGACGGGGGAGCCAGAGACCCAGTACTTC. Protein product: CSARETGEPETQYF.

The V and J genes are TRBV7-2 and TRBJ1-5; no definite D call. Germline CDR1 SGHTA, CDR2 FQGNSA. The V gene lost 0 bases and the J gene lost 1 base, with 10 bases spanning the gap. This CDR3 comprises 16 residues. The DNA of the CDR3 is TGTGCCAGCAGCTTAGCGCTAAATGTAAGCAATCAGCCCCAGCATTTT. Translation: CASSLALNVSNQPQHF.

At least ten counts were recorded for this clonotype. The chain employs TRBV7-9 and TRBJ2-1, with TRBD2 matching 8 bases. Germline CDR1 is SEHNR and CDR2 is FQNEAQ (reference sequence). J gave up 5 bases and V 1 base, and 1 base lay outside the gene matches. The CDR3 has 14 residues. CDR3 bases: TGTGCCAGCAGCTTAGACGGGAGGGACAATGAGCAGTTCTTC. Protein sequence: CASSLDGRDNEQFF. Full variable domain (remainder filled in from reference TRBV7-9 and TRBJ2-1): DTGVSQNPRHKITKRGQNVTFRCDPISEHNRLYWYRQTLGQGPEFLTYFQNEAQLEKSRLLSDRFSAERPKGSFSTLEIQRTEQGDSAMYLCASSLDGRDNEQFFGPGTRLTVL.

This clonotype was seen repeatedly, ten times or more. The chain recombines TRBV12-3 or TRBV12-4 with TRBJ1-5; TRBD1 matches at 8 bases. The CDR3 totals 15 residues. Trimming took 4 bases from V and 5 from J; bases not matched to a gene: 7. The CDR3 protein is CASSYRQGSDQPQHF. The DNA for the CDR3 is TGTGCCAGCAGTTACCGACAGGGGAGCGATCAGCCCCAGCATTTT.

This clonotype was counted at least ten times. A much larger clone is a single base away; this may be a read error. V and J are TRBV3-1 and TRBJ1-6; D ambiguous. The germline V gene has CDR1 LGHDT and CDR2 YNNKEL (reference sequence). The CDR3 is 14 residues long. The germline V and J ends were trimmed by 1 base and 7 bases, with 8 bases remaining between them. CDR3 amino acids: CASSQVRSNSPLHF. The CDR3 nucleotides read TGTGCCAGCAGCCAAGTCAGGTCAAATTCACCCCTCCACTTT.

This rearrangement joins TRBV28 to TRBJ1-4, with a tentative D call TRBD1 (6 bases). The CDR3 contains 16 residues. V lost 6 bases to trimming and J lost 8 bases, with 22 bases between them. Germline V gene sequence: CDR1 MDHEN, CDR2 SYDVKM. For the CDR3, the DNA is TGTGCCAGCAGGACCGCCGCCGGGATAGGGGGAGAAAAACTGTTTTTT. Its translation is CASRTAAGIGGEKLFF.

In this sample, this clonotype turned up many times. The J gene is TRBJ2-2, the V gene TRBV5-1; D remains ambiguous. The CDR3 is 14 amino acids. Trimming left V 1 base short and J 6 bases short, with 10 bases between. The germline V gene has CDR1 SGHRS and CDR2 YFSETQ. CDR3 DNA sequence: TGCGCCAGCAGCTTGACCCTGTTTGCCGGGGAGCTGTTTTTT. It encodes CASSLTLFAGELFF. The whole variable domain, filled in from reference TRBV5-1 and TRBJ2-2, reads KAGVTQTPRYLIKTRGQQVTLSCSPISGHRSVSWYQQTPGQGLQFLFEYFSETQRNKGNFPGRFSGRQFSNSRSEMNVSTLELGDSALYLCASSLTLFAGELFFGEGSRLTVL.

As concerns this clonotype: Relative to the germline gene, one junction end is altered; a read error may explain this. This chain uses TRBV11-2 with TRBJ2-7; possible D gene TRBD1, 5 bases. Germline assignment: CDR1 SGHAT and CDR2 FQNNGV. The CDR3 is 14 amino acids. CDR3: CTSSLGVGMGEQYF. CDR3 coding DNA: TGTACCAGCAGCTTAGGGGTAGGGATGGGCGAGCAGTACTTC. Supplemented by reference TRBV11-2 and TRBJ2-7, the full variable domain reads EAGVAQSPRYKIIEKRQSVAFWCNPISGHATLYWYQQILGQGPKLLIQFQNNGVVDDSQLPKDRFSAERLKGVDSTLKIQPAKLEDSAVYLCTSSLGVGMGEQYFGPGTRLTVT.

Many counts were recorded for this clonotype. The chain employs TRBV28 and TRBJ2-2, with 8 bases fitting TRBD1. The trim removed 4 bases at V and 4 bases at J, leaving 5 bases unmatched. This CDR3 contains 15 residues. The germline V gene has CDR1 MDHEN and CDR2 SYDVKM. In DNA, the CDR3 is TGTGCCAGCAGTTCCGCGGACAGGGCCACCGGGGAGCTGTTTTTT. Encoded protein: CASSSADRATGELFF.

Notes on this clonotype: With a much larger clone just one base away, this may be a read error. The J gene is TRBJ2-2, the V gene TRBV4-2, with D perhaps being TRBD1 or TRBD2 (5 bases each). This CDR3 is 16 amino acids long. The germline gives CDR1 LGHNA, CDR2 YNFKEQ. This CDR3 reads CASSQDESGSTVELFF. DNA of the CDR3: TGTGCCAGCAGCCAAGACGAGTCAGGGAGCACCGTGGAGCTGTTTTTT.

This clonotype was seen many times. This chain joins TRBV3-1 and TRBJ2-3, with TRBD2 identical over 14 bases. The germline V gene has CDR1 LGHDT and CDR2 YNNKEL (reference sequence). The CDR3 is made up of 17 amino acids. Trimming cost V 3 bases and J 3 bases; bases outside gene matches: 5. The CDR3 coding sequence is TGTGCCAGCAGCCAGCAGAGGACTAGCGGGAGGACAGATACGCAGTATTTT. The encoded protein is CASSQQRTSGRTDTQYF.

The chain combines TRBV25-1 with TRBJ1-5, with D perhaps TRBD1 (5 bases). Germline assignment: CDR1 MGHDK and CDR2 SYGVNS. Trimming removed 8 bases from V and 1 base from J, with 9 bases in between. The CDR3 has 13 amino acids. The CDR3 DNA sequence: TGTGCCAGCGGGGGGGGGAGCAATCAGCCCCAGCATTTT. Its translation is CASGGGSNQPQHF.

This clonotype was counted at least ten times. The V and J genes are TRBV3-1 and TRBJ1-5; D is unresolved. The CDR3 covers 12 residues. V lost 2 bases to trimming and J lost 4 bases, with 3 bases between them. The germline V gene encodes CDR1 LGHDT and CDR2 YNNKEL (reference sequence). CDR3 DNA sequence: TGTGCCAGCAGCCAATGGAATCAGCCCCAGCATTTT. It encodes CASSQWNQPQHF. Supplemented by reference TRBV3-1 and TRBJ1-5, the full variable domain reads DTAVSQTPKYLVTQMGNDKSIKCEQNLGHDTMYWYKQDSKKFLKIMFSYNNKELIINETVPNRFSPKSPDKAHLNLHINSLELGDSAVYFCASSQWNQPQHFGDGTRLSIL.

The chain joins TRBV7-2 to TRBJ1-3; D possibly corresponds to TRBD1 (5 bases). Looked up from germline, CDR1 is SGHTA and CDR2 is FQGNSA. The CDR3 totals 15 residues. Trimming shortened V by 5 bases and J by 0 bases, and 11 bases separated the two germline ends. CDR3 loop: CASSRQLNSGNTIYF. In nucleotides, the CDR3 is TGTGCCAGCAGCCGACAGCTTAACTCTGGAAACACCATATATTTT.

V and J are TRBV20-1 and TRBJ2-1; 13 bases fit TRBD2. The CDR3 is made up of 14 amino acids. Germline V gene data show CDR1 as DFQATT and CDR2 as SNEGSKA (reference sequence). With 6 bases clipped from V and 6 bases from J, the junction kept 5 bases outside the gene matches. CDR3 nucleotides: TGCAGTGCCTCGACTAGCGGGGGGTTCAATGAGCAGTTCTTC. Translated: CSASTSGGFNEQFF.

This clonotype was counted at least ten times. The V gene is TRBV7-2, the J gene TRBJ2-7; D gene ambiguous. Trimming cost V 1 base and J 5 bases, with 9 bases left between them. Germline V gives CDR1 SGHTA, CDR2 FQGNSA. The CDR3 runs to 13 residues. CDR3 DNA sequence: TGTGCCAGCAGCTTAGACGGCCAGAACGAGCAGTACTTC. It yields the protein CASSLDGQNEQYF.